The 21 T cell receptor beta chains presented below share a single source sample, sequenced in a study of Graves' ophthalmopathy and Graves' hyperthyroidism. CDR3 regions of TCR beta were amplified from RNA transcripts. First-round RT-PCR employed HTBI primers, with a second-round multiplex PCR after it. TCRdb analysed the multiplex PCR reads with MiXCR anew, one entry per CDR3 protein. The sample holds 200,000 to 250,000 distinct CDR3 sequences, around 30% seen once. The sequencing sample was made of peripheral blood. These receptors were taken from a man over 45 with Graves' ophthalmopathy.

This clonotype was seen at least ten times. V usage is TRBV20-1 and J usage is TRBJ1-2; the D gene is possibly TRBD1 (6 bases). Trimming removed 6 bases from V and 5 bases from J, with 13 bases in between. Germline CDR1 is DFQATT and CDR2 is SNEGSKA (reference sequence). The CDR3 is 12 amino acids. This CDR3 reads CSATPQGYGYTF. The CDR3 DNA reads as TGCAGTGCCACCCCACAGGGATATGGCTACACCTTC.

This clonotype was recorded at least ten times. In nucleotides, the CDR3 is TGTGCCAGCAGTGAATTGACCACTTTGGGTCAGCCCCAGCATTTT. Amino acid sequence: CASSELTTLGQPQHF. The chain carries TRBV6-1 and TRBJ1-5; D unclear. Looked up from germline, CDR1 is MNHNS and CDR2 is SASEGT. V was pared by 2 bases and J by 6 bases, with 14 bases between. The CDR3 has 15 amino acids.

There are many counts of this clonotype. This chain connects TRBV27 to TRBJ1-2, with D perhaps matching TRBD1 (5 bases). In germline, CDR1 is MNHEY, CDR2 SMNVEV (reference sequence). The CDR3 totals 18 residues. V shed 0 bases and J shed 1 base, with 18 bases lying between them. The chain's CDR3 is CASSLSTISAGLNYGYTF. CDR3 DNA: TGTGCCAGCAGTTTATCCACAATTTCCGCGGGGCTTAACTATGGCTACACCTTC.

J is TRBJ2-6 and V is TRBV12-3 or TRBV12-4, with D uncertain. The CDR3 runs to 15 residues. The V end was cut by 3 bases, the J end by 4 bases, with 10 bases between. The CDR3 DNA follows: TGTGCCAGCAGTTTTGGAACACCGGGGGCCAACGTCCTGACTTTC. Residues: CASSFGTPGANVLTF.

This clonotype came up many times. V usage is TRBV6-1 and J usage is TRBJ2-7; TRBD1 matches at 8 bases. With 4 bases clipped from V and 3 bases from J, the junction kept 8 bases outside the gene matches. The CDR3 consists of 15 residues. Germline lookup yields CDR1 MNHNS and CDR2 SASEGT. CDR3 in amino acids: CASSGGTGGGYEQYF. In DNA form, the CDR3 reads TGTGCCAGCAGTGGGGGGACAGGTGGAGGCTACGAGCAGTACTTC.

The V and J genes are TRBV2 and TRBJ2-2; TRBD2 aligns across 7 bases. Germline CDR1 is SNHLY and CDR2 is FYNNEI. The CDR3 runs 14 residues. Trimming at V came to 3 bases and at J to 5 bases, leaving 3 bases not matched to a gene. The CDR3 spells CASSEGTNTGELFF. The CDR3 coding sequence is TGTGCCAGCAGTGAGGGGACTAATACCGGGGAGCTGTTTTTT.

The chain carries TRBV6-2 or TRBV6-3 and TRBJ2-7, with a weak D call TRBD2 (6 bases). Between the trimmed V and J ends, which lost 4 bases and 3 bases, there was a span of 16 bases. This CDR3 comprises 15 residues. Germline V gene data show CDR1 as MNHEY and CDR2 as SVGEGT. The CDR3 DNA sequence: TGTGCCAGCAGTTCGCCGGGACTCCTTAACTACGAGCAGTACTTC. It is translated as CASSSPGLLNYEQYF.

This clonotype was counted many times. The chain is built from TRBV7-9 and TRBJ2-2; no definite D call. The CDR3 sequence is 13 residues long. CDR1 and CDR2 from the germline V gene are SEHNR and FQNEAQ (reference sequence). Trimming took off 4 bases at V and 0 bases at J, with 3 bases between the two ends. The CDR3 loop reads CASSSSNTGELFF. For the CDR3, the DNA is TGTGCCAGCAGCTCCTCGAACACCGGGGAGCTGTTTTTT.

V is TRBV20-1 and J is TRBJ2-7, with D unclear. The CDR3 spans 13 residues. With 0 bases removed from V and 6 bases from J, the gap between germline ends came to 12 bases. Germline CDR1 and CDR2: DFQATT and SNEGSKA (reference sequence). Here the CDR3 reads CSARDFARTEQYF. The CDR3 bases are TGCAGTGCTAGAGACTTCGCCCGGACCGAGCAGTACTTC.

This clonotype was counted many times. The genes are TRBV12-3 or TRBV12-4 and TRBJ2-2; 9 bases align to TRBD2. This CDR3 region has 16 residues. Trimming removed 8 bases from V and 7 bases from J; junction bases left unmatched: 14. CDR3 coding DNA: TGTGCCAGCCTACTCGGGACTAGCCGCCTCGGCGGGGAGCTGTTTTTT. This sequence encodes CASLLGTSRLGGELFF.

The gene calls are TRBV6-5 and TRBJ2-5, with a tentative D call TRBD1 (5 bases). Germline CDR1 reads MNHEY; CDR2 reads SVGAGI. V was pared by 4 bases and J by 1 base, with 10 bases between. The CDR3 sequence is 14 residues long. The CDR3 sequence is CASSSYDSQETQYF. DNA of the CDR3: TGTGCCAGCAGTTCTTACGACAGCCAAGAGACCCAGTACTTC.

The rearrangement uses TRBV28 and TRBJ1-2; 7 positions agree with TRBD1. The CDR3 is 13 residues long. Trimming took 5 bases from V and 5 from J; bases not matched to a gene: 5. Germline-derived CDR1 and CDR2 are MDHEN and SYDVKM. Here the CDR3 reads CASSIDRVYGYTF. Written as DNA, the CDR3 is TGTGCCAGCAGTATAGACAGGGTGTATGGCTACACCTTC.

This clonotype came up many times. This chain links TRBV28 with TRBJ1-5; 7 nucleotides agree with TRBD1. Germline CDR1 MDHEN, CDR2 SYDVKM. The CDR3 is made up of 17 amino acids. Losses at the gene ends were 3 bases for V and 4 bases for J; bases not matched to a gene: 12. The CDR3 DNA sequence: TGTGCCAGCAGTTTGGCCGGGACAGATTTTCTGAATCAGCCCCAGCATTTT. It is translated as CASSLAGTDFLNQPQHF.

V usage is TRBV12-3 or TRBV12-4 and J usage is TRBJ2-7; no reliable D call. The CDR3 has 14 amino acids. V shed 3 bases and J shed 6 bases, with 15 bases lying between them. DNA for the CDR3: TGTGCCAGCAGTTTCATAATTCGGTTGTGCGAGCAGTACTTC. Translated: CASSFIIRLCEQYF.

This clonotype was detected ten times or more. The chain has TRBV28 and TRBJ1-5; D ambiguous. V dropped 0 bases and J dropped 1 base, with 7 bases sitting between them. Germline V gene sequence: CDR1 MDHEN, CDR2 SYDVKM. The CDR3 sequence is 15 residues long. The CDR3 DNA reads TGTGCCAGCAGTTTATGGCGGGAAAGCAATCAGCCCCAGCATTTT. This gives the protein CASSLWRESNQPQHF.

This clonotype was detected ten times or more. The V call is TRBV28, the J call TRBJ2-7; D perhaps matches TRBD1 (5 bases). Germline loops: CDR1 MDHEN, CDR2 SYDVKM. This CDR3 contains 16 residues. The ends were cut back, 2 bases at V and 0 bases at J, with 14 bases in the middle. CDR3 sequence: CASSLAPGSPSYEQYF. The DNA for the CDR3 is TGTGCCAGCAGTTTAGCCCCAGGGTCTCCCTCCTACGAGCAGTACTTC.

In its sample, this clonotype was seen many times. This rearrangement joins TRBV5-1 to TRBJ2-2; TRBD1 matches at 7 bases. J gave up 2 bases and V 4 bases, and 5 bases lay outside the gene matches. The germline V gene has CDR1 SGHRS and CDR2 YFSETQ. The CDR3 spans 15 residues. CDR3 amino acids: CASSEWDRNTGELFF. The CDR3 DNA reads TGCGCCAGCAGCGAGTGGGACAGAAACACCGGGGAGCTGTTTTTT.

The table lists this clonotype with many counts. The chain combines TRBV29-1 with TRBJ1-2, with TRBD1 identical over 11 bases. In germline, CDR1 is SQVTM, CDR2 ANQGSEA. The CDR3 covers 15 residues. Trimming at V came to 5 bases and at J to 7 bases, leaving 12 bases not matched to a gene. The CDR3 region has the DNA TGCAGCGTTAGGACAGGGGGCGTACGCCTGCGTGGCTACACCTTC. As protein: CSVRTGGVRLRGYTF.

Ten or more counts support this clonotype. The gene calls are TRBV20-1 and TRBJ1-2; 7 nucleotides align to TRBD1. The V and J ends lost 6 bases and 3 bases, in that order; junction bases with no gene match: 4. The CDR3 is 12 amino acids. The germline CDR1 and CDR2 sequences are DFQATT and SNEGSKA (reference sequence). The CDR3 spells CSAIGTDYGYTF. The CDR3 nucleotides read TGCAGTGCCATAGGGACAGACTATGGCTACACCTTC.

This clonotype was picked up a small number of times. The chain joins TRBV6-5 to TRBJ1-6; D unclear. Per the germline V gene, CDR1 is MNHEY and CDR2 is SVGAGI. Trimming pared 4 bases from V and 7 bases from J, leaving 17 bases between. CDR3 length: 16 residues. CDR3 in amino acids: CASSLVKGSRNSPLHF. The CDR3 DNA reads as TGTGCCAGCAGTTTAGTGAAGGGTTCCCGAAATTCACCCCTCCACTTT.

V is TRBV6-5 and J is TRBJ2-7; D perhaps matches TRBD1 (6 bases). Germline V gene sequence: CDR1 MNHEY, CDR2 SVGAGI. The CDR3 loop spans 16 amino acids. V lost 3 bases, J lost 7 bases, and 22 bases lay in between. The CDR3: CASSYARDIQFLEQYF. CDR3 coding DNA: TGTGCCAGCAGTTATGCCCGGGACATCCAATTCCTAGAGCAGTACTTC.